What follows is one T cell receptor beta chain and its context. Its antigen is not identified. Relative to the germline gene, one junction end is altered; a read error may explain this. This CDR3 has 16 amino acids. The germline gives CDR1 SGHKS, CDR2 YYEKEE (reference sequence). The data stem from a study of radiotherapy plus CTLA-4 blockade in lung cancer. As for the study in general: Across the patients, objective responses occurred in under 20%, and disease control in 30% to 40%.

Some clones are missing from TCRdb's copy, which holds only in-frame ones; the method was immunoSEQ multiplex PCR. The sample lists tens of thousands of clones; 78% were seen once. The study's findings and limits: How blood T cell clones changed early, along with interferon-beta, reportedly forecast response best. Following radiotherapy plus ipilimumab, tumor-derived TCR clones expanded in the blood.

The input for sequencing was peripheral blood, taken from a patient treated with radiotherapy plus ipilimumab. This TCR came from a human donor with non-small cell lung cancer whose response to radiotherapy plus ipilimumab could not be evaluated. Some clones in this sample may be carry-over from other donors' samples. J is TRBJ2-2 and V is TRBV5-5, with 9 nucleotides matching TRBD1. CDR3 DNA sequence: TGTGCCAGCAGCTTCCCACAGGGGGCGAATACCGGGGAGCTGTTTTTT. Amino acids: CASSFPQGANTGELFF.